This T cell receptor beta chain was sequenced for a study of identifying expanded T cells in peripheral blood. Germline CDR1 LNHDA, CDR2 SQIVND (reference sequence). The CDR3 sequence is 17 residues long. The trim removed 3 bases at V and 7 bases at J, leaving 8 bases unmatched. Sequenced by immunoSEQ multiplex PCR; TCRdb stores in-frame clones only, minus some. Among approximately 110,000 clones, roughly nine tenths were seen once, and the ten largest hold 8% to 9%. The chain employs TRBV19 and TRBJ2-4; 14 nucleotides match TRBD2. Sequences were obtained from blood. This clonotype was sampled from a person between 18 and 75 years old in good health. In DNA, the CDR3 is TGTGCCAGTAGTATGGAGGGACTAGCGGGAGTAGGGAACATTCAGTACTTC. This gives the protein CASSMEGLAGVGNIQYF.